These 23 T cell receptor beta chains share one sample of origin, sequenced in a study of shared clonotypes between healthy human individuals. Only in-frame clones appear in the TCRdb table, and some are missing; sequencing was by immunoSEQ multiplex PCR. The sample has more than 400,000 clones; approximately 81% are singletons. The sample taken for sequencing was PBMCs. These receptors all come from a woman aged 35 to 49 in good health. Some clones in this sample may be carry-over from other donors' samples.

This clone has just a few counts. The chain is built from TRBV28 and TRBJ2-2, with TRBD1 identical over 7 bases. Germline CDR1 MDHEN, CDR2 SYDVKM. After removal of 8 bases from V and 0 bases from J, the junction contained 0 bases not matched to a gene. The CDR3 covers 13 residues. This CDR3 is CASDRANTGELFF. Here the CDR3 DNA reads TGTGCCAGCGACAGGGCGAACACCGGGGAGCTGTTTTTT.

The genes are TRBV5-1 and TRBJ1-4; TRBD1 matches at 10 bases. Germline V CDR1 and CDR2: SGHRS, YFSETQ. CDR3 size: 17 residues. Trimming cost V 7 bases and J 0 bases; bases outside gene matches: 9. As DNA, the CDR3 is TGCGCCAGCCTTCGACAGGGGGCGTCCTCAACTAATGAAAAACTGTTTTTT. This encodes CASLRQGASSTNEKLFF.

The CDR3 nucleotides are TGCAGCGTTGAGGGAGAGTACGAGCAGTACTTC. This translates into CSVEGEYEQYF. V is TRBV29-1 and J is TRBJ2-7; possible D gene TRBD2, 5 bases. Germline V gene lookup returns CDR1 SQVTM and CDR2 ANQGSEA. V was trimmed by 3 bases and J by 4 bases, leaving 7 bases between them. The CDR3 runs 11 residues.

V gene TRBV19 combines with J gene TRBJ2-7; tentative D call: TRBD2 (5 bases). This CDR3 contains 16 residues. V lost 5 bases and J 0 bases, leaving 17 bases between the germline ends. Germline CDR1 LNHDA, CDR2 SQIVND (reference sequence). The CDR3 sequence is CASSQPLGSGSYEQYF. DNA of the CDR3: TGTGCCAGTAGTCAACCACTAGGTTCGGGCTCCTACGAGCAGTACTTC. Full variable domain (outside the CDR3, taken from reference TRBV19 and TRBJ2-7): DGGITQSPKYLFRKEGQNVTLSCEQNLNHDAMYWYRQDPGQGLRLIYYSQIVNDFQKGDIAEGYSVSREKKESFPLTVTSAQKNPTAFYLCASSQPLGSGSYEQYFGPGTRLTVT.

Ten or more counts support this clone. This CDR3 is CASSPGLAGGGSYNEQFF. The CDR3 nucleotides read TGTGCCAGTAGTCCGGGACTAGCGGGAGGTGGTTCCTACAATGAGCAGTTCTTC. The V call is TRBV19, the J call TRBJ2-1; 15 bases fit TRBD2. The CDR3 contains 18 residues. Germline CDR1 reads LNHDA; CDR2 reads SQIVND (reference sequence). Trimming cost V 5 bases and J 1 base; bases outside gene matches: 6. The complete variable domain, with remaining parts taken from reference TRBV19 and TRBJ2-1, reads DGGITQSPKYLFRKEGQNVTLSCEQNLNHDAMYWYRQDPGQGLRLIYYSQIVNDFQKGDIAEGYSVSREKKESFPLTVTSAQKNPTAFYLCASSPGLAGGGSYNEQFFGPGTRLTVL.

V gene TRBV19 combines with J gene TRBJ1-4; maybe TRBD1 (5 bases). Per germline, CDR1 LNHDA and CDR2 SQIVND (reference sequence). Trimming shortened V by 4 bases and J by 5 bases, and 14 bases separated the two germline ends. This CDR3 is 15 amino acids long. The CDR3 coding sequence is TGTGCCAGTAGTACGACCGGGACGGCGAATGAAAAACTGTTTTTT. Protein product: CASSTTGTANEKLFF.

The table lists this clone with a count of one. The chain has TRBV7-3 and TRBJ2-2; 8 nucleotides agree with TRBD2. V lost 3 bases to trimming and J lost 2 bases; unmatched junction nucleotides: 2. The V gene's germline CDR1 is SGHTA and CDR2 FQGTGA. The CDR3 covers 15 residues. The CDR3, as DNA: TGTGCCAGCAGCTTCGCGGGGGGAAACACCGGGGAGCTGTTTTTT. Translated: CASSFAGGNTGELFF.

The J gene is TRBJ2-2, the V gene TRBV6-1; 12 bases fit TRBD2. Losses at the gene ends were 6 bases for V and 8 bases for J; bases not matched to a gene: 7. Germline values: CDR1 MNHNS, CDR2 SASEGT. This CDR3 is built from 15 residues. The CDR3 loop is CASRRLAGVPGELFF. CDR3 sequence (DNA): TGTGCCAGCAGGAGACTAGCGGGAGTCCCTGGGGAGCTGTTTTTT.

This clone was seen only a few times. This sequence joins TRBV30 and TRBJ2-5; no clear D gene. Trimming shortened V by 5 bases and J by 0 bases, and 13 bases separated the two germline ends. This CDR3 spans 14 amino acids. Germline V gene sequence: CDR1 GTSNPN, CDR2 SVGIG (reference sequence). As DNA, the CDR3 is TGTGCCTGGCAGGCAGGATCTTACCAAGAGACCCAGTACTTC. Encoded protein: CAWQAGSYQETQYF.

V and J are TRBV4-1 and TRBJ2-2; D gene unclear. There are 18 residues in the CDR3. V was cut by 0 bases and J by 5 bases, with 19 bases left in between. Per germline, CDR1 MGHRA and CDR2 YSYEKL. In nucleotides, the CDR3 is TGCGCCAGCAGCCAAGAGGGCTATGAGGCATTAGGTACCGGGGAGCTGTTTTTT. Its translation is CASSQEGYEALGTGELFF.

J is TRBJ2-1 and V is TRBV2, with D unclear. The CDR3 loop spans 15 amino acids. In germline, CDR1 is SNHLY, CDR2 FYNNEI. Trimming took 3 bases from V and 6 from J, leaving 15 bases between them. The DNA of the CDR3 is TGTGCCAGCAGTGATGCGGCAGGTGGGCCCAATGAGCAGTTCTTC. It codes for CASSDAAGGPNEQFF.

The CDR3 is CASSHTSGGSYEQYF. Here the CDR3 DNA reads TGTGCCAGCAGCCATACTAGCGGGGGCTCCTACGAGCAGTACTTC. The rearrangement links TRBV7-6 to TRBJ2-7, with 11 bases that match TRBD2. The CDR3 runs 15 residues. The V segment lost 5 bases and the J segment 0 bases; nucleotides outside the gene matches: 3. Germline-derived CDR1 and CDR2 are SGHVS and FNYEAQ.

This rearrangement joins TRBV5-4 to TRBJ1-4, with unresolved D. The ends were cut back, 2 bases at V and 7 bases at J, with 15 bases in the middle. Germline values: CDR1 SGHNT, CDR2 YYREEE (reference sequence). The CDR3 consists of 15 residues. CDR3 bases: TGTGCCAGCAGCTTAAGCGCCGGGATAGGTGAAAAACTGTTTTTT. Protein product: CASSLSAGIGEKLFF.

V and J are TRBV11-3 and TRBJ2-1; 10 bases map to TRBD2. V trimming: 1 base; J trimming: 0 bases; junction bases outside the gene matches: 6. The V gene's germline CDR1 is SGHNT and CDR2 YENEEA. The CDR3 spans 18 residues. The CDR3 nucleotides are TGTGCCAGCAGCTTAGGGCCCGGACTAGCGGACTCCTACAATGAGCAGTTCTTC. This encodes CASSLGPGLADSYNEQFF.

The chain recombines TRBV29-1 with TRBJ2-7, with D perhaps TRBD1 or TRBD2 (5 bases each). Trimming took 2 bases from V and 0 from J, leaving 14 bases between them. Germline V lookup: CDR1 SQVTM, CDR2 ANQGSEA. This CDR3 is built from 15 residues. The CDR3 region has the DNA TGCAGCGTTGAATCCCGGGACGGATACTCCTACGAGCAGTACTTC. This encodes CSVESRDGYSYEQYF.

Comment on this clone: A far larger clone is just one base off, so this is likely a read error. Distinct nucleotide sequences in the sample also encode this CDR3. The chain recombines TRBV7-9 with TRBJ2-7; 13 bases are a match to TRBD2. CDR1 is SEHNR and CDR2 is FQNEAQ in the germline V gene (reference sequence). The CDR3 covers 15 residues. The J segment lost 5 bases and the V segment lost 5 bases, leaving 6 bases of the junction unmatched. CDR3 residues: CASSTRTSGSDEQYF. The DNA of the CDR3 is TGTGCCAGCAGCACACGGACTAGCGGGAGCGACGAGCAGTACTTC.

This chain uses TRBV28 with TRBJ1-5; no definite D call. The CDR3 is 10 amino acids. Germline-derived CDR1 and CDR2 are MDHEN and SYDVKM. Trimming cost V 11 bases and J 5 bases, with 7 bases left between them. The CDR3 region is CAVNYQPQHF. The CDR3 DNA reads TGTGCCGTAAACTATCAGCCCCAGCATTTT.

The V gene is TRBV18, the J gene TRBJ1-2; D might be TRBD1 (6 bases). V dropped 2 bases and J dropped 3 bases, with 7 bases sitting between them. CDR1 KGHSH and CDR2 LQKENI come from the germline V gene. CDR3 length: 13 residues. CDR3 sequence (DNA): TGTGCCAGCTCACCAGCAGGGGACTATGGCTACACCTTC. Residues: CASSPAGDYGYTF.

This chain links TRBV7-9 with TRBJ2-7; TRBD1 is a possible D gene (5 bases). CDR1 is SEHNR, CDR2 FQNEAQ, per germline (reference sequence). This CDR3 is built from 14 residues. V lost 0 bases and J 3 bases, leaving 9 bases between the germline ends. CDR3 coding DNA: TGTGCCAGCAGCTTAGCAGGGGCTGGCTACGAGCAGTACTTC. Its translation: CASSLAGAGYEQYF.

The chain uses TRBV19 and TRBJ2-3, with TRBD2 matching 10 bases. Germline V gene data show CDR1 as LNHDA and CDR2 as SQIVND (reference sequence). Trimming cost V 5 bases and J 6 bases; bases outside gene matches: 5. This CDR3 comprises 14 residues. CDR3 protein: CASSASGSLDTQYF. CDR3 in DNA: TGTGCCAGTAGTGCTAGCGGGAGCTTGGATACGCAGTATTTT.

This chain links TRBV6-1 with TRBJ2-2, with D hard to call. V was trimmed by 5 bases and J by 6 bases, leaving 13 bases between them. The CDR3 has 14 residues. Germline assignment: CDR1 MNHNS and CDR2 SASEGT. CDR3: CASSPLLGSGELFF. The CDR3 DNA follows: TGTGCCAGCAGTCCTTTGCTAGGCTCCGGGGAGCTGTTTTTT.

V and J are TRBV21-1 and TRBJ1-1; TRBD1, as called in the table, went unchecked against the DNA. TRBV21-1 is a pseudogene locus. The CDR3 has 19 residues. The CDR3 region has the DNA TGTGCCAGCAGCAACCACAGGGGACAGGATCAGAGACGGGCCACTGAAGCTTTCTTT. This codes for CASSNHRGQDQRRATEAFF.

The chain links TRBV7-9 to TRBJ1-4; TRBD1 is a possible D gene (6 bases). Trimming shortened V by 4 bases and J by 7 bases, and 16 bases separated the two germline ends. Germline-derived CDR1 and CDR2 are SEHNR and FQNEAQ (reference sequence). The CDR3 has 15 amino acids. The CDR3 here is CASSSFGGDGEKLFF. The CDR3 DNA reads TGTGCCAGCAGCTCATTCGGGGGCGACGGTGAAAAACTGTTTTTT.